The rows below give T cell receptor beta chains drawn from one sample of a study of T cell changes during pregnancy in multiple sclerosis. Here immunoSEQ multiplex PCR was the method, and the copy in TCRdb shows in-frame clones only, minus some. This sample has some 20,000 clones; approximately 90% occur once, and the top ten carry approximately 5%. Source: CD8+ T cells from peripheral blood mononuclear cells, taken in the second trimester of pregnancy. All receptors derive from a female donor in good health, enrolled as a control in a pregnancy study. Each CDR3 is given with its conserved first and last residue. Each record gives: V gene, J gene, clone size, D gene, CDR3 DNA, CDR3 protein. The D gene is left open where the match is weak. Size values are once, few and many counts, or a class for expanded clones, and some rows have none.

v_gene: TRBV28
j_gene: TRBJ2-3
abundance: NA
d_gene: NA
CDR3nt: TGTGCCAGCAGTATGCGGGCGAGCACAGATACGCAGTATTTT
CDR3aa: CASSMRASTDTQYF

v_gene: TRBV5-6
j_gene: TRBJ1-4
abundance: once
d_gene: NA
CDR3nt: TGTGCCAGCAGCTGGGGACTGACGAATGAAAAACTGTTTTTT
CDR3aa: CASSWGLTNEKLFF

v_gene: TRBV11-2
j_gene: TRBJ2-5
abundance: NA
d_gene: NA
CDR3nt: TGTGCCAGCAGCTTTCAGGGGAGGGCCTGGGAGACCCAGTACTTC
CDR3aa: CASSFQGRAWETQYF

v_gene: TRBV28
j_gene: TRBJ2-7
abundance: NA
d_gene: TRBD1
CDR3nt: TGTGCCAGCAGTTACAGGGGATACGAGCAGTACTTC
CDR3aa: CASSYRGYEQYF

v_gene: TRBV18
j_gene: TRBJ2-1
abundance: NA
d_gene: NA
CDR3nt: TGTGCCAGCTCACCACCCCCCGGGGTGAGGTCCTACAATGAGCAGTTCTTC
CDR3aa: CASSPPPGVRSYNEQFF

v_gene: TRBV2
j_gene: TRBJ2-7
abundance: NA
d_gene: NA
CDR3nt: TGTGCCAGCAGGGACCAACTAGGTTACCGGGGCGAGCAGTACTTC
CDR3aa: CASRDQLGYRGEQYF

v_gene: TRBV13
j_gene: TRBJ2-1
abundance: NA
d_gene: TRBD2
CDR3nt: TGTGCCAGTCTTAGCGGGAGGTCCTACAATGAGCAGTTCTTC
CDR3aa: CASLSGRSYNEQFF

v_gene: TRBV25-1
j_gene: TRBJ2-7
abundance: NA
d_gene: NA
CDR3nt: TGTGCCAGCAGTGATGGGCTGTACGAGCAGTACTTC
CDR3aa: CASSDGLYEQYF

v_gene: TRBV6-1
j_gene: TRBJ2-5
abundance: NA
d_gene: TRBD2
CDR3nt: TGTGCCAGCAGTGAACAGGCGGGAGGTGGGGAGGAGACCCAGTACTTC
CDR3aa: CASSEQAGGGEETQYF

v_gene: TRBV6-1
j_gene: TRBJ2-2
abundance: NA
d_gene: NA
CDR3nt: TGTGCCAGCAGCCTAGCGAGCACCGGGGAGCTGTTTTTT
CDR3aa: CASSLASTGELFF

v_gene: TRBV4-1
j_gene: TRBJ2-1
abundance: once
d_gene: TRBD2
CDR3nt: TGCGCCAGCAGGGCGGGGGTAGCGGGAGGGCGTGAGCAGTTCTTC
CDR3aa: CASRAGVAGGREQFF

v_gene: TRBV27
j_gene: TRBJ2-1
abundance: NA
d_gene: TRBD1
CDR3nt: TGTGCCAGCAGTGCGGACAGGGGGAATGAGCAGTTCTTC
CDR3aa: CASSADRGNEQFF

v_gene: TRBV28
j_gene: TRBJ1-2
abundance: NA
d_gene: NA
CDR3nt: TGTGCCAGCAGTTTGGCGGGGGTTGGATATGGCTACACCTTC
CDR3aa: CASSLAGVGYGYTF

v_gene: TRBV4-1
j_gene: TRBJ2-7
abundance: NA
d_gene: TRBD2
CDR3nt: TGCGCCAGCAGCCAACCGGGACTAGAACCCGTACACGAGCAGTACTTC
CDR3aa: CASSQPGLEPVHEQYF

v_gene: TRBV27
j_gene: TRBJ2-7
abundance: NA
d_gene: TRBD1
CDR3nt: TGTGCCAGCAGTTTCATAGGGACAGGGGGAAGTCGGGAGCAGTACTTC
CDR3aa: CASSFIGTGGSREQYF